The next 22 T cell receptor beta chains were all read from a single sample in a study of neurological immune-mediated disorders. One entry per CDR3 protein, called by TCRdb with MiXCR from the 5' RACE reads. The sample lists around 61,000 distinct CDR3 sequences, roughly 4.9% occurring once. The sample consisted of PBMCs. Receptors originate from a human donor with multiple sclerosis. The donor label of this sample is uncertain.

This clonotype was recorded at least ten times. The chain carries TRBV20-1 and TRBJ1-5; tentatively, D is TRBD1 (5 bases). Deletions cut 6 bases from V and 5 bases from J, with 14 bases between. Germline-derived CDR1 and CDR2 are DFQATT and SNEGSKA (reference sequence). CDR3 size: 13 residues. Written as DNA, the CDR3 is TGCAGTGCCAGCAGGCAGGGACATCAGCCCCAGCATTTT. It translates to CSASRQGHQPQHF.

This clonotype was detected ten times or more. V is TRBV5-1 and J is TRBJ2-3; D is unresolved. From germline, CDR1 is SGHRS and CDR2 YFSETQ. The CDR3 spans 14 residues. Between the trimmed V and J ends, which lost 1 base and 2 bases, there was a span of 8 bases. CDR3 DNA sequence: TGCGCCAGCAGCTTGCGTGACCACACAGATACGCAGTATTTT. Its translation: CASSLRDHTDTQYF.

This clonotype came up many times. The gene calls are TRBV29-1 and TRBJ2-7, with TRBD1 matching over 8 bases. The CDR3 extends over 14 amino acids. The germline gives CDR1 SQVTM, CDR2 ANQGSEA. J gave up 0 bases and V 7 bases, and 8 bases lay outside the gene matches. CDR3 DNA sequence: TGCAGCGCCGCGACAGGGGCCAGCTCCTACGAGCAGTACTTC. It specifies CSAATGASSYEQYF.

V and J are TRBV7-9 and TRBJ2-2, with unresolved D. The V and J ends lost 3 bases and 7 bases respectively, with 12 bases between them. Looked up from germline, CDR1 is SEHNR and CDR2 is FQNEAQ (reference sequence). The CDR3 is 14 residues long. Written as DNA, the CDR3 is TGTGCCAGCAGCTTCAACCTAGTTCACGGGGAGCTGTTTTTT. It codes for CASSFNLVHGELFF. The entire variable domain, with the rest obtained from reference TRBV7-9 and TRBJ2-2, is as follows: DTGVSQNPRHKITKRGQNVTFRCDPISEHNRLYWYRQTLGQGPEFLTYFQNEAQLEKSRLLSDRFSAERPKGSFSTLEIQRTEQGDSAMYLCASSFNLVHGELFFGEGSRLTVL.

V is TRBV20-1 and J is TRBJ1-1, with D maybe TRBD1 (6 bases). CDR1 is DFQATT, CDR2 SNEGSKA, per germline (reference sequence). Trimming removed 3 bases at V and 2 bases at J, with 13 bases between. The CDR3 is made up of 14 amino acids. In nucleotides, the CDR3 is TGCAGTGCTAGCGGGGGGCGGTTTAACACTGAAGCTTTCTTT. As protein: CSASGGRFNTEAFF.

This clonotype showed up many times. The rearrangement uses TRBV12-3 or TRBV12-4 and TRBJ1-6; perhaps TRBD1 as D (6 bases). CDR3 length equals 13 residues. Trimming cost V 7 bases and J 6 bases, with 10 bases left between them. The CDR3 DNA reads as TGTGCCAGCAACACAGGGAGTAATTCACCCCTCCACTTT. Translation gives CASNTGSNSPLHF.

Many counts were recorded for this clonotype. The chain recombines TRBV3-1 with TRBJ1-1, with a weak D call TRBD1 (5 bases). The CDR3 is 14 residues long. Trimming cost V 1 base and J 5 bases, with 11 bases left between them. Germline CDR1 LGHDT, CDR2 YNNKEL (reference sequence). CDR3 sequence (DNA): TGTGCCAGCAGCCAAGCGGCAGGGAGAACTGAAGCTTTCTTT. This encodes CASSQAAGRTEAFF.

This clonotype was found many times. V is TRBV5-1 and J is TRBJ1-3; no reliable D call. The V and J ends lost 5 bases and 0 bases respectively, with 15 bases between them. There are 16 residues in the CDR3. Germline values: CDR1 SGHRS, CDR2 YFSETQ. The CDR3 coding sequence is TGCGCCAGCAGTCCGGACTTCGTTCCCTCTGGAAACACCATATATTTT. It encodes CASSPDFVPSGNTIYF. Full variable domain (rest looked up from reference TRBV5-1 and TRBJ1-3): KAGVTQTPRYLIKTRGQQVTLSCSPISGHRSVSWYQQTPGQGLQFLFEYFSETQRNKGNFPGRFSGRQFSNSRSEMNVSTLELGDSALYLCASSPDFVPSGNTIYFGEGSWLTVV.

This clonotype was counted at least ten times. The V and J genes are TRBV12-3 or TRBV12-4 and TRBJ2-1; D is tentatively TRBD1 or TRBD2 (5 bases each). V was pared by 3 bases and J by 4 bases, with 10 bases between. The CDR3 is 14 amino acids. CDR3 sequence: CASSLGDRYNEQFF. The CDR3 nucleotides read TGTGCCAGCAGTTTGGGAGACAGATACAATGAGCAGTTCTTC.

This clonotype was counted at least ten times. This chain connects TRBV7-9 to TRBJ1-2; D gene unclear. CDR3 length equals 14 residues. Germline CDR1 SEHNR, CDR2 FQNEAQ (reference sequence). Deletions cut 2 bases from V and 7 bases from J, with 14 bases between. The CDR3 is CASSLFGAPGGYTF. The CDR3, as DNA: TGTGCCAGCAGCTTATTCGGAGCGCCGGGTGGCTACACCTTC.

This clonotype was detected many times. This CDR3 reads CASSYSEPYSGNTIYF. The CDR3 DNA reads TGTGCCAGCAGTTACTCGGAACCTTACTCTGGAAACACCATATATTTT. The chain couples TRBV6-5 to TRBJ1-3; the D is unclear. The CDR3 is 16 amino acids. Germline V CDR1 and CDR2: MNHEY, SVGAGI. The V gene lost 0 bases and the J gene lost 0 bases, with 9 bases spanning the gap.

This clonotype has a count of ten or more. This chain uses TRBV18 with TRBJ2-7; 7 nucleotides line up with TRBD1. CDR3 length: 15 residues. Germline CDR1 and CDR2: KGHSH and LQKENI. V shed 2 bases and J 3 bases; nucleotides not matched to a gene: 7. CDR3 loop: CASSPFPTGSYEQYF. Here the CDR3 DNA reads TGTGCCAGCTCACCATTCCCGACAGGGAGCTACGAGCAGTACTTC.

This clonotype has a count of ten or more. This chain links TRBV2 with TRBJ1-1; no reliable D call. V lost 7 bases to trimming and J lost 0 bases, with 9 bases between them. The length of the CDR3 is 13 residues. Per the germline V gene, CDR1 is SNHLY and CDR2 is FYNNEI. CDR3 amino acids: CASTMDLNTEAFF. In DNA, the CDR3 is TGTGCCAGCACCATGGACCTGAACACTGAAGCTTTCTTT. The complete variable domain, with remaining parts taken from reference TRBV2 and TRBJ1-1, reads EPEVTQTPSHQVTQMGQEVILRCVPISNHLYFYWYRQILGQKVEFLVSFYNNEISEKSEIFDDQFSVERPDGSNFTLKIRSTKLEDSAMYFCASTMDLNTEAFFGQGTRLTVV.

The table lists this clonotype with many counts. The chain has TRBV7-2 and TRBJ2-5; 7 bases align to TRBD2. The ends lost 2 bases at V and 4 bases at J; junction bases unmatched: 1. Germline V gene data show CDR1 as SGHTA and CDR2 as FQGNSA. The CDR3 length is 13 residues. Written as DNA, the CDR3 is TGTGCCAGCAGCTTACGGGGGGTAGAGACCCAGTACTTC. It codes for CASSLRGVETQYF.

This clonotype was seen many times. The CDR3 region is CATSRDWGLNYGYTF. The CDR3, as DNA: TGTGCCACCAGCAGAGATTGGGGACTGAACTATGGCTACACCTTC. This chain links TRBV15 with TRBJ1-2, with D possibly matching TRBD1 (5 bases). V was shortened by 0 bases and J by 2 bases, with 10 bases between the two germline ends. Per germline, CDR1 LNHNV and CDR2 YYDKDF (reference sequence). The CDR3 extends over 15 amino acids.

This chain connects TRBV7-9 to TRBJ2-1, with D perhaps matching TRBD1 or TRBD2 (5 bases each). V was clipped by 5 bases and J by 10 bases, with 15 bases between them. The V gene's germline CDR1 is SEHNR and CDR2 FQNEAQ (reference sequence). This CDR3 spans 13 amino acids. CDR3 sequence reads: CASSASIWDEQFF. CDR3 coding DNA: TGTGCCAGCAGCGCGTCTATATGGGACGAGCAGTTCTTC.

This clonotype was observed many times. The V gene is TRBV12-3 or TRBV12-4, the J gene TRBJ1-5; D possibly corresponds to TRBD1 (6 bases). This CDR3 is built from 16 residues. Trimming cost V 7 bases and J 1 base, with 17 bases left between them. The CDR3 sequence: CASTLGDTGSNQPQHF. The CDR3 nucleotides read TGTGCCAGCACCTTGGGGGACACAGGGAGCAATCAGCCCCAGCATTTT.

Many counts were recorded for this clonotype. V usage is TRBV7-9 and J usage is TRBJ2-7; TRBD2 matches at 14 bases. The CDR3 loop spans 17 amino acids. Germline V lookup: CDR1 SEHNR, CDR2 FQNEAQ (reference sequence). V was clipped by 5 bases and J by 7 bases; unmatched bases: 13. The CDR3 loop reads CASSPTRLAGGQGEQYF. CDR3 in DNA: TGTGCCAGCAGCCCGACGAGACTAGCGGGGGGGCAAGGGGAGCAGTACTTC.

This clonotype was seen ten or more times. The chain uses TRBV5-1 and TRBJ1-6; D call uncertain. V dropped 0 bases and J dropped 6 bases, with 7 bases sitting between them. Germline assignment: CDR1 SGHRS and CDR2 YFSETQ. This CDR3 contains 14 residues. DNA for the CDR3: TGCGCCAGCAGCTTGGTCGAGGGTAATTCACCCCTCCACTTT. Amino acids: CASSLVEGNSPLHF.

This clonotype has at least ten counts. V gene TRBV12-3 or TRBV12-4 combines with J gene TRBJ2-1; the D is unclear. CDR3 length: 15 residues. V lost 4 bases to trimming and J lost 3 bases, with 13 bases between them. This CDR3 reads CASSSEHGFYNEQFF. CDR3 nucleotide sequence: TGTGCCAGCAGTTCCGAACATGGGTTCTACAATGAGCAGTTCTTC.

This clonotype was found many times. The rearrangement joins TRBV20-1 to TRBJ2-3; D is possibly TRBD1 (7 bases). CDR3 length: 15 residues. Germline CDR1 and CDR2: DFQATT and SNEGSKA (reference sequence). Deletions cut 3 bases from V and 5 bases from J, with 18 bases between. The CDR3 here is CSASSLGRDRDTQYF. DNA for the CDR3: TGCAGTGCTAGCTCCCTGGGGCGGGACAGAGATACGCAGTATTTT.

At least ten counts were recorded for this clonotype. The chain couples TRBV19 to TRBJ1-6; the match to TRBD1 covers 8 bases. Germline V CDR1 and CDR2: LNHDA, SQIVND (reference sequence). This CDR3 spans 12 amino acids. The V and J ends lost 5 bases and 14 bases, in that order; junction bases with no gene match: 5. CDR3 amino acids: CASSPQTGALHF. The DNA for the CDR3 is TGTGCCAGTAGTCCCCAGACAGGGGCCCTCCACTTT. Complete variable domain (other parts from reference TRBV19 and TRBJ1-6): DGGITQSPKYLFRKEGQNVTLSCEQNLNHDAMYWYRQDPGQGLRLIYYSQIVNDFQKGDIAEGYSVSREKKESFPLTVTSAQKNPTAFYLCASSPQTGALHFGNGTRLTVT.